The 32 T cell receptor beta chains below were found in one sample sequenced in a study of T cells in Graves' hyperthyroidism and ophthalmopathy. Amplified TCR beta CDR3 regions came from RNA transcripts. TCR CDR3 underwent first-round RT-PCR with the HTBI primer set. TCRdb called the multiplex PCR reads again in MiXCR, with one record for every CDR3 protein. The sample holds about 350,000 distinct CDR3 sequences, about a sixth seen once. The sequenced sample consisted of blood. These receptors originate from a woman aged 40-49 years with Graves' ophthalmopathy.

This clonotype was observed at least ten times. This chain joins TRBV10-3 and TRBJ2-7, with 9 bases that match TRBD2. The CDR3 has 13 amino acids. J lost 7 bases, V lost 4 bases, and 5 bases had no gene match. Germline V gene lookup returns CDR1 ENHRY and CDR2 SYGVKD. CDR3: CAISAREGEEQYF. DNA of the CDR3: TGTGCCATCAGTGCGCGGGAGGGCGAGGAGCAGTACTTC.

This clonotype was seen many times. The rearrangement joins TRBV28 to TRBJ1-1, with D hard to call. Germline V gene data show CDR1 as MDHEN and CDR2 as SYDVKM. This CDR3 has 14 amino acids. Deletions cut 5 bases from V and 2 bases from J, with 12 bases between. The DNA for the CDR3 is TGTGCCAGCAGTCTTGTGGAGGGTAACACTGAAGCTTTCTTT. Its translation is CASSLVEGNTEAFF.

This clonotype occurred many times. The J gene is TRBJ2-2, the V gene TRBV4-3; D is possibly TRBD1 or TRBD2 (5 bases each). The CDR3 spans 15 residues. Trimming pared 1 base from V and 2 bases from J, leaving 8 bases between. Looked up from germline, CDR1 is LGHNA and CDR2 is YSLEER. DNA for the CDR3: TGCGCCAGCAGCCAAGGTTGGGACAACACCGGGGAGCTGTTTTTT. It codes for CASSQGWDNTGELFF.

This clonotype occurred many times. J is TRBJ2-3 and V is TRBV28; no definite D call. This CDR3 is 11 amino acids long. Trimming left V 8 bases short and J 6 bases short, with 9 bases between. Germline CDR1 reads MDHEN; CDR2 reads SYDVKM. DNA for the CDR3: TGTGCCAGCGCTCTGGAGGATACGCAGTATTTT. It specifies CASALEDTQYF.

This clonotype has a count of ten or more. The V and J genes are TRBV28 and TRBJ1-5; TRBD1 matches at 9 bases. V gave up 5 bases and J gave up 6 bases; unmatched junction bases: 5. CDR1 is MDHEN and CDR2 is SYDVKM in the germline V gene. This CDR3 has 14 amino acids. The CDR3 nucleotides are TGTGCCAGCAGTAACAGGGGGCGCGTTCAGCCCCAGCATTTT. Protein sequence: CASSNRGRVQPQHF.

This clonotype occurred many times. For the CDR3, the DNA is TGTGCCAGCAGTTTAACCGGGATGGGTTACGAGCAGTACTTC. Translation: CASSLTGMGYEQYF. The rearrangement links TRBV27 to TRBJ2-7, with D possibly matching TRBD2 (5 bases). CDR3 length equals 14 residues. CDR1 is MNHEY and CDR2 is SMNVEV in the germline V gene (reference sequence). V lost 2 bases and J 4 bases, leaving 12 bases between the germline ends.

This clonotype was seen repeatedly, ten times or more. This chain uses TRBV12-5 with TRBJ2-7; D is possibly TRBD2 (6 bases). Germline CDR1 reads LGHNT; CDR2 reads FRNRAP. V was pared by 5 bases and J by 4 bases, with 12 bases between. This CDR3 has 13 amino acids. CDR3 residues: CASGAGLLYEQYF. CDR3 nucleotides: TGTGCTAGTGGTGCGGGACTCCTTTACGAGCAGTACTTC.

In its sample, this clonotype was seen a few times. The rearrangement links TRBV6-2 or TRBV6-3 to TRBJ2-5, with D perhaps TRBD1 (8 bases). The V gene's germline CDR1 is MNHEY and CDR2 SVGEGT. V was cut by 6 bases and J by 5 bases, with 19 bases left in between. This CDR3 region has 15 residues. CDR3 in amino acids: CASSPRGREPETQYF. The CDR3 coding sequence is TGTGCCAGCAGCCCCAGGGGGCGGGAGCCCGAGACCCAGTACTTC.

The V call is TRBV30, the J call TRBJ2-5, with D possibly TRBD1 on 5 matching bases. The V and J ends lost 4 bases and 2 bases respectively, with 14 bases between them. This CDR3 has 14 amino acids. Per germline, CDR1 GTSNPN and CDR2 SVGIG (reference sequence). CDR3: CAWTTDSLQETQYF. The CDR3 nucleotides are TGTGCCTGGACGACCGACAGCTTGCAAGAGACCCAGTACTTC.

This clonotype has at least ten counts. CDR3 nucleotides: TGTGCCAGCAATCTAGGGGGAGAGACCCAGTACTTC. Translation gives CASNLGGETQYF. The J gene is TRBJ2-5, the V gene TRBV6-2 or TRBV6-3, with a tentative D call TRBD1 (6 bases). Trimming shortened V by 7 bases and J by 4 bases, and 10 bases separated the two germline ends. There are 12 residues in the CDR3. The germline V gene has CDR1 MNHEY and CDR2 SVGEGT.

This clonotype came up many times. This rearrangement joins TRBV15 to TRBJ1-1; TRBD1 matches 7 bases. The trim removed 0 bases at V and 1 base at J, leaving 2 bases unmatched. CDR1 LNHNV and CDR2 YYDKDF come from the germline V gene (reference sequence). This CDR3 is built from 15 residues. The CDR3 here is CATSRERDRNTEAFF. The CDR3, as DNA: TGTGCCACCAGCAGAGAAAGGGACAGGAACACTGAAGCTTTCTTT.

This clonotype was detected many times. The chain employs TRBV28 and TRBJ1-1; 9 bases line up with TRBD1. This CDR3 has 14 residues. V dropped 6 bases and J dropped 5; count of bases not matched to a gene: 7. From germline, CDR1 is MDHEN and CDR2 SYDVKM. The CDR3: CASRNTGGSTEAFF. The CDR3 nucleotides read TGTGCCAGCAGAAACACAGGGGGCTCAACTGAAGCTTTCTTT. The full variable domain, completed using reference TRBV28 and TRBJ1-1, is DVKVTQSSRYLVKRTGEKVFLECVQDMDHENMFWYRQDPGLGLRLIYFSYDVKMKEKGDIPEGYSVSREKKERFSLILESASTNQTSMYLCASRNTGGSTEAFFGQGTRLTVV.

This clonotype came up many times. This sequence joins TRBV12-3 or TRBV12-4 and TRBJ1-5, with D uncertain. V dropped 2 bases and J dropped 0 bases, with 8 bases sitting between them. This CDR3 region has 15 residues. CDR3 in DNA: TGTGCCAGCAGTTTACAGGTCAATAGCAATCAGCCCCAGCATTTT. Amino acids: CASSLQVNSNQPQHF.

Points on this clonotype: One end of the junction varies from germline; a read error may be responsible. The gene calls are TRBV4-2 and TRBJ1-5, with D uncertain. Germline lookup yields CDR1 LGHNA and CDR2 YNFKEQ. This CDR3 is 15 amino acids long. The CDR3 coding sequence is TGTGCCAGCAGCCATACGGCCGGGAGCAATCAGCCCCAGCCTTTT. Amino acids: CASSHTAGSNQPQPF.

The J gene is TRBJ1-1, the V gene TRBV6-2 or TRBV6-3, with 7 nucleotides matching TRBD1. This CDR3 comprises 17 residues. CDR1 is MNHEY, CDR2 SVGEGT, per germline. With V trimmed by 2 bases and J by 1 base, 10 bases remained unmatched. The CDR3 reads CASSYGRAGGPNTEAFF. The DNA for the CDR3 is TGTGCCAGCAGTTACGGGAGAGCAGGGGGTCCGAACACTGAAGCTTTCTTT.

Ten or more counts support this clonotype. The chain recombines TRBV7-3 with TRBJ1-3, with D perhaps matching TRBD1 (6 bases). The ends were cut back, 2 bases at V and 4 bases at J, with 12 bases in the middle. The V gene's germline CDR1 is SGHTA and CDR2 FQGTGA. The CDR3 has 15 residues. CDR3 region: CASSLSSDSGNTIYF. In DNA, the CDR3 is TGTGCCAGCAGCTTATCCTCGGACAGCGGAAACACCATATATTTT.

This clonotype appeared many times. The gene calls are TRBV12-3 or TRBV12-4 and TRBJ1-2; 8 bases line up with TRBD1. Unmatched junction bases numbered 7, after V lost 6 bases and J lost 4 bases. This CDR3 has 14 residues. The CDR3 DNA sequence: TGTGCCAGCAGCCCAGGACAGGGAAGCTATGGCTACACCTTC. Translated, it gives CASSPGQGSYGYTF.

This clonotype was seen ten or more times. CDR3 DNA sequence: TGTGCCAGCAGCCAAGAGTCCGGGAGGGCCGTGAGGGAGCAGTACTTC. Its translation: CASSQESGRAVREQYF. The genes are TRBV3-1 and TRBJ2-7; TRBD2 aligns across 8 bases. V was pared by 0 bases and J by 7 bases, with 11 bases of the junction left unmatched. The CDR3 consists of 16 residues. Germline V lookup: CDR1 LGHDT, CDR2 YNNKEL (reference sequence).

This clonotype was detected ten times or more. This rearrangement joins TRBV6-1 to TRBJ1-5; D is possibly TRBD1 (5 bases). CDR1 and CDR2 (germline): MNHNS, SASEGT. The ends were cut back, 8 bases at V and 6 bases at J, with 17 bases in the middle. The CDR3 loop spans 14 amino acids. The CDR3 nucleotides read TGTGCCAGCGGACTGCGGGGCGGCGGTCAGCCCCAGCATTTT. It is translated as CASGLRGGGQPQHF.

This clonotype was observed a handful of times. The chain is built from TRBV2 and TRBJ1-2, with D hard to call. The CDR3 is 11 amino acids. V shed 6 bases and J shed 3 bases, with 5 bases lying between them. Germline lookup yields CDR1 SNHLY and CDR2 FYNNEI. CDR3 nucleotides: TGTGCCAGCAGGTGGGACTATGGCTACACCTTC. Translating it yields CASRWDYGYTF.

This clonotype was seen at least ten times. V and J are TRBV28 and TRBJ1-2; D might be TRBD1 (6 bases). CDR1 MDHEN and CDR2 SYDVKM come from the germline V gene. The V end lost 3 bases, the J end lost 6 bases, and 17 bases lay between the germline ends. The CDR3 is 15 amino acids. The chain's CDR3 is CASSLQGRVSDGYTF. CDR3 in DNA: TGTGCCAGCAGTTTGCAGGGGCGGGTATCGGATGGCTACACCTTC.

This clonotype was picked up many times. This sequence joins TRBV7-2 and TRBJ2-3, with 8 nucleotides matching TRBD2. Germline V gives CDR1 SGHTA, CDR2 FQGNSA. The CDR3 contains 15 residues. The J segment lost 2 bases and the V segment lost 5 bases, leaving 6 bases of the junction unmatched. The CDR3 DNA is TGTGCCAGCAGCCCCATCGGGGGGGCCACAGATACGCAGTATTTT. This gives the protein CASSPIGGATDTQYF.

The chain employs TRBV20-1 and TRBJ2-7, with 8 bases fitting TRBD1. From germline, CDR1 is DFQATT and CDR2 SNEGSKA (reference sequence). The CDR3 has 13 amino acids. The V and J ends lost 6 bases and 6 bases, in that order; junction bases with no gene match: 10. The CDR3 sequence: CSAGDRSGLEQYF. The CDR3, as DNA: TGCAGTGCCGGGGACAGGTCAGGGCTCGAGCAGTACTTC.

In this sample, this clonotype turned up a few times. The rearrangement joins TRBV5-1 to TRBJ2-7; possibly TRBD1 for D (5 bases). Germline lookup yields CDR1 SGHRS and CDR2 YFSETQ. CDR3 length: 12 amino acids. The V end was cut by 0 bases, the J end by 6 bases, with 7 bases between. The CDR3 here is CASSLAGIEQYF. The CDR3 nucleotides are TGCGCCAGCAGCTTGGCAGGGATCGAGCAGTACTTC.

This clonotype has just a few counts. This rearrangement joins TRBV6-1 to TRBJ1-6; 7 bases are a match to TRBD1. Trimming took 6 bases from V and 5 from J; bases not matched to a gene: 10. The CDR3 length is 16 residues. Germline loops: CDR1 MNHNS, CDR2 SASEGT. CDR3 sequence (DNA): TGTGCCAGCAGCCTAGGGACAGCCCAGAATAATTCACCCCTCCACTTT. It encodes CASSLGTAQNNSPLHF.

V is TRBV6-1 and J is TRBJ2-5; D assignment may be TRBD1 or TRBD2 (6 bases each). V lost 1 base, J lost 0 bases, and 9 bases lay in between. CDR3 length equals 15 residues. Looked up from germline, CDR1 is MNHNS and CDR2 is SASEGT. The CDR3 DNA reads TGTGCCAGCAGTGAAGTAGGGGGGTACCAAGAGACCCAGTACTTC. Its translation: CASSEVGGYQETQYF.

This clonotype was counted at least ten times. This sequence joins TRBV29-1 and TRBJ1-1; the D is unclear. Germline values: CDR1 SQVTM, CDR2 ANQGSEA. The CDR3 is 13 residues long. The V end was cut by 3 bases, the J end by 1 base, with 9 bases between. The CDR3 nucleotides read TGCAGCGTTGATCCTCAGGAGAACACTGAAGCTTTCTTT. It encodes CSVDPQENTEAFF.

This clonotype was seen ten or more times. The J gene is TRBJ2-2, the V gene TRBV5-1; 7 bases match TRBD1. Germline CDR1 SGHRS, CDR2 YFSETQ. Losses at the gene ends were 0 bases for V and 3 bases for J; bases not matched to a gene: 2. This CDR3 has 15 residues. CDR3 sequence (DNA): TGCGCCAGCAGCTTGGTACAGGGGCACACCGGGGAGCTGTTTTTT. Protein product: CASSLVQGHTGELFF.

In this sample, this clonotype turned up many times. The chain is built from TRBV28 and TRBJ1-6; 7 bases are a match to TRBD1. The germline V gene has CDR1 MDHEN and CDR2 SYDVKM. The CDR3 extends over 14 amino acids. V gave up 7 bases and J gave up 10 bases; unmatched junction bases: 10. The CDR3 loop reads CASISQGVGSPLHF. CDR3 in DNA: TGTGCCAGCATTTCTCAGGGGGTCGGGTCACCCCTCCACTTT. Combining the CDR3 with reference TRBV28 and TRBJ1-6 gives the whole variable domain DVKVTQSSRYLVKRTGEKVFLECVQDMDHENMFWYRQDPGLGLRLIYFSYDVKMKEKGDIPEGYSVSREKKERFSLILESASTNQTSMYLCASISQGVGSPLHFGNGTRLTVT.

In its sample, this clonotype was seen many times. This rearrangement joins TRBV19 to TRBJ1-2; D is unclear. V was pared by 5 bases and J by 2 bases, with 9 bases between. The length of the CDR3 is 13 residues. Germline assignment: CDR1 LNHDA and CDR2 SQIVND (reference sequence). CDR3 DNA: TGTGCCAGTAGTTCCCTCCGCAACTATGGCTACACCTTC. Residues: CASSSLRNYGYTF.

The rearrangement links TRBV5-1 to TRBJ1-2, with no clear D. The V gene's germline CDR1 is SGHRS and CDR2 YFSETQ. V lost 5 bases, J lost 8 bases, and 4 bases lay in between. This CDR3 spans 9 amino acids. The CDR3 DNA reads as TGCGCCAGCAGACGGGGCTACACCTTC. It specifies CASRRGYTF.

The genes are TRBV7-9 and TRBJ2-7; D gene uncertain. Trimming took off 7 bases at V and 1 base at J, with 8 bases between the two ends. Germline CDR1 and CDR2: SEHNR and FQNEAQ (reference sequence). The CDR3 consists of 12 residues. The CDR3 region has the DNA TGTGCCAGCACTGGGATATCCTACGAGCAGTACTTC. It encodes CASTGISYEQYF. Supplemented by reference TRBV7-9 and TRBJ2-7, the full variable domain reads DTGVSQNPRHKITKRGQNVTFRCDPISEHNRLYWYRQTLGQGPEFLTYFQNEAQLEKSRLLSDRFSAERPKGSFSTLEIQRTEQGDSAMYLCASTGISYEQYFGPGTRLTVT.